The next 6 T cell receptor beta chains were all read from a single sample in a study of metastatic and nonmetastatic thyroid tumors. MiXCR re-clonotyped the PCR reads for TCRdb. The sample has roughly 46,000 clones, under 30% seen once; the top ten hold around 3.4%. Among the patients, none had received any treatment before thyroid surgery. Sequencing was performed on blood. These receptors originate from a male donor with papillary thyroid cancer or a benign thyroid nodule (not recorded which). Some clones in this sample may be carry-over from other donors' samples.

This clone was observed at least ten times. This chain uses TRBV5-1 with TRBJ2-5, with TRBD1 as a possible D gene (5 bases). Deletions cut 2 bases from V and 2 bases from J, with 10 bases between. Germline CDR1 is SGHRS and CDR2 is YFSETQ. The CDR3 runs 14 residues. CDR3 in amino acids: CASSLLRVQETQYF. CDR3 in DNA: TGCGCCAGCAGCTTACTCAGGGTACAAGAGACCCAGTACTTC.

The chain links TRBV4-1 to TRBJ2-3, with 10 bases that match TRBD1. With V trimmed by 1 base and J by 4 bases, 5 bases remained unmatched. The CDR3 totals 16 residues. Germline V gene lookup returns CDR1 MGHRA and CDR2 YSYEKL. The CDR3 DNA is TGCGCCAGCAGCCAAGTAGGGGGACAGGGGTCAGATACGCAGTATTTT. It yields the protein CASSQVGGQGSDTQYF.

This clone was observed many times. The V and J genes are TRBV30 and TRBJ1-1; tentative D call: TRBD1 (5 bases). Per the germline V gene, CDR1 is GTSNPN and CDR2 is SVGIG (reference sequence). This CDR3 is 14 amino acids long. V lost 1 base, J lost 6 bases, and 15 bases lay in between. This chain's CDR3 is CAWSGGGGRPEAFF. CDR3 DNA sequence: TGTGCCTGGAGTGGTGGTGGGGGACGGCCTGAAGCTTTCTTT.

This rearrangement joins TRBV5-1 to TRBJ2-7; D is unresolved. The length of the CDR3 is 14 residues. Germline V lookup: CDR1 SGHRS, CDR2 YFSETQ. The V and J ends lost 1 base and 0 bases respectively, with 8 bases between them. CDR3 sequence: CASSLLPSSYEQYF. For the CDR3, the DNA is TGCGCCAGCAGCTTGTTGCCGAGCTCCTACGAGCAGTACTTC.

The rearrangement joins TRBV30 to TRBJ1-4; TRBD1 might be the D (6 bases). Per germline, CDR1 GTSNPN and CDR2 SVGIG (reference sequence). This CDR3 is 15 amino acids long. Trimming took off 8 bases at V and 2 bases at J, with 18 bases between the two ends. This CDR3 is CALRPRGLTNEKLFF. As DNA, the CDR3 is TGTGCCCTAAGGCCACGGGGGCTCACTAATGAAAAACTGTTTTTT.

This clone came up many times. The chain employs TRBV19 and TRBJ2-3, with D hard to call. Per germline, CDR1 LNHDA and CDR2 SQIVND (reference sequence). The CDR3 sequence is 13 residues long. V was trimmed by 6 bases and J by 0 bases, leaving 7 bases between them. CDR3 sequence reads: CASRVGSTDTQYF. The DNA of the CDR3 is TGTGCCAGTAGAGTCGGCAGCACAGATACGCAGTATTTT. The complete variable domain, with remaining parts taken from reference TRBV19 and TRBJ2-3, reads DGGITQSPKYLFRKEGQNVTLSCEQNLNHDAMYWYRQDPGQGLRLIYYSQIVNDFQKGDIAEGYSVSREKKESFPLTVTSAQKNPTAFYLCASRVGSTDTQYFGPGTRLTVL.